The rows below give T cell receptor beta chains drawn from one sample of a study of control samples from healthy donors and cancer patients. The method was immunoSEQ multiplex PCR; TCRdb's version includes in-frame clones alone and lacks a portion of them. The profile shows 250,000 to 300,000 clones, around 80% of them singletons. The sample consisted of PBMCs. Every receptor here comes from a woman in her sixties or seventies with lung cancer. Both conserved end residues are part of each CDR3. Each record gives: J gene, D gene, clone size, V gene, CDR3 DNA, CDR3 protein. A D gene is named only where the DNA matches it firmly. A row's size may be missing; if present it is once, few, many or a size class.

J: TRBJ1-6; D: NA; size: NA; V: TRBV5-1; DNA: TGCGCCAGCAGCTCCCGGGAGAGCTCCACGGCACCCCTCCACTTT; CDR3: CASSSRESSTAPLHF
J: TRBJ1-4; D: NA; size: NA; V: TRBV5-4; DNA: TGTGCCAGCAGCTTGGCCGGAAGACCAGGGGAAAAACTGTTTTTT; CDR3: CASSLAGRPGEKLFF
J: TRBJ2-7; D: TRBD2; size: NA; V: TRBV7-2; DNA: TGTGCCAGCAGCCGGCTAGCGGGTACATCCTACGAGCAGTACTTC; CDR3: CASSRLAGTSYEQYF
J: TRBJ2-1; D: TRBD1; size: NA; V: TRBV28; DNA: TGTGCCAGCATTGGGCCGGGACAGGGTAAGAATGAGCAGTTCTTC; CDR3: CASIGPGQGKNEQFF
J: TRBJ1-5; D: TRBD1; size: NA; V: TRBV3-1/TRBV3-2; DNA: TGTGCCAGCAGCCAAGCAGGGACAGGCCTCAATCAGCCCCAGCATTTT; CDR3: CASSQAGTGLNQPQHF
J: TRBJ2-7; D: NA; size: NA; V: TRBV12-3/TRBV12-4; DNA: TGTGCCAGCAGTTTATCGGCTGATCGCGAGCAGTACTTC; CDR3: CASSLSADREQYF
J: TRBJ2-2; D: NA; size: NA; V: TRBV11-3; DNA: TGTGCCAGCGGCCAGGAGAACACCGGGGAGCTGTTTTTT; CDR3: CASGQENTGELFF
J: TRBJ2-7; D: NA; size: NA; V: TRBV5-1; DNA: TGCGCCAGCAGCTCTCAGGGGTCTATCGACGAGCAGTACTTC; CDR3: CASSSQGSIDEQYF
J: TRBJ2-3; D: NA; size: NA; V: TRBV27; DNA: TGTGCCAGCAGTTTTCTGGGACCCACAGATACGCAGTATTTT; CDR3: CASSFLGPTDTQYF
J: TRBJ2-7; D: TRBD1; size: NA; V: TRBV19; DNA: TGTGCCGCCGGGGGGAGACAGGGGGCCAACGAGCAGTACTTC; CDR3: CAAGGRQGANEQYF
J: TRBJ1-4; D: NA; size: few; V: TRBV28; DNA: TGTGCCAGCAGTTTTTACCGGGGGAGGGGGGCTAATGAAAAACTGTTTTTT; CDR3: CASSFYRGRGANEKLFF